This T cell receptor (beta chain) was recorded in a study of radiation and T cells in renal cell carcinoma. Study results and limitations: In nephrectomy-only tumors, top 100 clonotypes averaged roughly 45%, versus around 54% irradiated.

Specified treatment: treatment-naive control, cytoreductive nephrectomy. Sequenced control tumors were from 11 males and several females, median age roughly 53. Repertoires were generated with immunoSEQ multiplex PCR, while TCRdb's copy carries only in-frame clones and drops some. Of around 12,000 clones in the sample, less than 70% were seen once. Germline CDR1 MGHRA, CDR2 YSYEKL. The CDR3 sequence is 17 residues long. The ends were cut back, 3 bases at V and 6 bases at J, with 20 bases in the middle. Points on this clone: What it binds is unknown.

The sequences come from tumor tissue, collected from a patient whose treatment was nephrectomy without radiotherapy. The TCR originated in an elderly woman with renal cell carcinoma. The gene calls are TRBV4-1 and TRBJ2-2; tentatively, D is TRBD1 (5 bases). Here the CDR3 DNA reads TGCGCCAGCAGCCAGGGGTTGAGGACACTAATCGCCGGGGAGCTGTTTTTT. Its translation: CASSQGLRTLIAGELFF.